This T cell receptor (beta chain) was profiled in a study of T cell repertoires in cytomegalovirus infection. In the study overall: Researchers turned to recently identified HLA-C-restricted CMV epitopes as well as well-studied HLA-B-restricted ones. A matching HLA type, together with CMV infection, was signaled by public TCR beta signatures.

Study observations and caveats: Cumulative frequency (of public TCR beta family members) identified carriers of CMV plus the relevant HLA.

MiXCR, run by TCRdb on the reads, gives a single entry per CDR3 protein. Found here are 370,000 or so distinct CDR3 sequences, about 34% of them singletons; the top ten hold 13%. Germline CDR1 is LNHDA and CDR2 is SQIVND (reference sequence). The CDR3 totals 15 residues. With 5 bases removed from V and 0 bases from J, the gap between germline ends came to 14 bases. Concerning this clonotype: The antigen is unknown.

This receptor was taken from a human donor in good health (CMV status not recorded). Some clones in this sample may be carry-over from other donors' samples. The specimen comprised cultured PBMCs, sampled from culture after CMV antigen stimulation. The rearrangement joins TRBV19 to TRBJ2-7; D unclear. The DNA of the CDR3 is TGTGCCAGTAGTCCTACACAAACCAGCTCCTACGAGCAGTACTTC. It specifies CASSPTQTSSYEQYF.